This T cell receptor (beta chain) was documented in a study of cytomegalovirus exposure and HLA in healthy donors. Study summary: Clustering assigned 81% of the roughly 430 genotyped donors to the Caucasian-associated ancestry cluster.

Trimming removed 4 bases at V and 2 bases at J, with 12 bases between. Germline V gene data show CDR1 as SGHDT and CDR2 as YYEEEE. CDR3 length: 15 amino acids. The PCR made use of 60 Vbeta and 13 Jbeta primers. This table comes from immunoSEQ multiplex PCR, and its TCRdb copy is limited to in-frame clones, with some not included. The table records about 160,000 clones, approximately 81% of them present only once. Regarding this clone: No antigen is known for it.

Study findings and constraints: In an earlier analysis, productive rearrangement rates for most beta V segments clustered near 87% or 30%.

The gene calls are TRBV5-6 and TRBJ2-2; TRBD1 is a possible D gene (6 bases). Source material: PBMCs. The receptor was isolated from a boy between 2 and 10 years old in good health and CMV-seronegative. CDR3 DNA sequence: TGTGCCAGCAGCCCCTGGACAGCCAACACCGGGGAGCTGTTTTTT. It yields the protein CASSPWTANTGELFF.